This T cell receptor (beta chain) was retrieved from a study of T cell responses to AZD1222 COVID-19 vaccine. Overall study results and limits: The sample set comprised mostly white British donors with more females, and clonal diversity was possibly underestimated.

This clone was seen only once. No antigen is known for it. Data came from immunoSEQ multiplex PCR; TCRdb stores just in-frame clones and leaves some out. The sample has about 73,000 clones, around 90% seen once. Trimming shortened V by 7 bases and J by 4 bases, and 13 bases separated the two germline ends. CDR1 SGHTA and CDR2 FQGNSA come from the germline V gene. This CDR3 has 13 residues. The chain combines TRBV7-2 with TRBJ1-2; D is possibly TRBD1 (5 bases). This receptor was identified in an adult who received the AZD1222 COVID-19 vaccine. The source was peripheral blood, collected 28 days after the second AZD1222 dose. The CDR3 coding sequence is TGTGCCAGCAACACACAGGATGTCTATGGCTACACCTTC. This codes for CASNTQDVYGYTF.